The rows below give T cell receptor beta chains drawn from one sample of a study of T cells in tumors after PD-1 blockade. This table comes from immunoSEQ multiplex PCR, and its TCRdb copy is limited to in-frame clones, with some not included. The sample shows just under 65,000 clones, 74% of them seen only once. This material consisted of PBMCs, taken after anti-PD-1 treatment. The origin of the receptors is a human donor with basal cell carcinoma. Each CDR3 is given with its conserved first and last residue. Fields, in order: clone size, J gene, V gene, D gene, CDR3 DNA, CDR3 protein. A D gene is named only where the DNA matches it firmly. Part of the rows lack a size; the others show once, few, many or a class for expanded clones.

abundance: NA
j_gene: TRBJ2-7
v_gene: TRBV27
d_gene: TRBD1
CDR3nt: TGTGCCAGCAAACTAGTCGGGACAGGGGTGGACTACGAGCAGTACTTC
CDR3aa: CASKLVGTGVDYEQYF

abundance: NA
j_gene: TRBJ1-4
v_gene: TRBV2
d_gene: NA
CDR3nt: TGTGCCAGCAGTGAACAGAGGACGCTCCTGCGTGAGTTTTTT
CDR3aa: CASSEQRTLLREFF

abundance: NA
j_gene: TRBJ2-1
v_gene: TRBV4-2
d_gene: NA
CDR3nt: TGTGCCAGCAGCCAAGAGGCGGGGAAGAGCTCCTACAATGAGCAGTTCTTC
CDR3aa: CASSQEAGKSSYNEQFF

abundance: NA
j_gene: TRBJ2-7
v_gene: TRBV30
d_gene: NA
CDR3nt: TGTGCCCGGAGTGGGGTGTACGAGCAGTACTTC
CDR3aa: CARSGVYEQYF

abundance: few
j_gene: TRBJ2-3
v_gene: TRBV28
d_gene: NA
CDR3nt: TGTGCCAGCAGTTCCGAGCGGGTCGCGGATACGCAGTATTTT
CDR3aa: CASSSERVADTQYF

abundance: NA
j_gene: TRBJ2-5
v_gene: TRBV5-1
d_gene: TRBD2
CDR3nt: TGCGCCAGCAGCGTGGGACTAGCGGGGGAAGAGACCCAGTACTTC
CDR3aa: CASSVGLAGEETQYF

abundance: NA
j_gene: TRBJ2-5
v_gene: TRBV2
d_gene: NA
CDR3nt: TGTGCCAGCAGTGGGGATAGGGTTGAAGAGACCCAGTACTTC
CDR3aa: CASSGDRVEETQYF

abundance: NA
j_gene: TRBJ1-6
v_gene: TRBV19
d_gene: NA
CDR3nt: TGTGCCAGTAGTACAGGGGATGGTTCACCCCTCCACTTT
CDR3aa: CASSTGDGSPLHF

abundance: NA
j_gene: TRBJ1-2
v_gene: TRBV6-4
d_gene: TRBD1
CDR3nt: TGTGCCAGCAGATCCCGGGACAGGGGGGAAGGCTACACCTTC
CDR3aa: CASRSRDRGEGYTF

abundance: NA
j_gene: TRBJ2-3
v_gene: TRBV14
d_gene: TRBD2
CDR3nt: TGTGCCAGCAGCCAAGTGGCGCTAGCGGGGGCAGATACGCAGTATTTT
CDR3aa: CASSQVALAGADTQYF

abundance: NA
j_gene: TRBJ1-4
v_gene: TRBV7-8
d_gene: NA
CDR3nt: TGTGCCAGCAGCAGTGACAGTGCAACTAATGAAAAACTGTTTTTT
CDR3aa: CASSSDSATNEKLFF

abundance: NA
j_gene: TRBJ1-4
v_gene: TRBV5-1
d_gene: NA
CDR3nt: TGCGCCAGCAACGCGGGGGGGTCTGGAGAAAAACTGTTTTTT
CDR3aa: CASNAGGSGEKLFF